This T cell receptor (beta chain) appears in the sequencing data of a study of cytomegalovirus exposure and HLA in healthy donors. Primers included in the PCR were 60 Vbeta and 13 Jbeta primers. TCRdb's table, derived via immunoSEQ multiplex PCR, lists solely in-frame clones and lacks some. Of 160,000 or so clones in the sample, 70% to 85% were seen once. Concerning this clone: Its matching antigen is unknown.

Germline V gives CDR1 KGHSH, CDR2 LQKENI. The CDR3 covers 16 residues. Trimming cost V 0 bases and J 1 base, with 12 bases left between them. Study-wide points: Prior analysis indicated that the majority of TCR beta V segments exhibited productivity approximately 90% or approximately 30% of the time. TRBV6-2, TRBV6-3 and other indistinguishable V segments were excluded. Available immune exposure information covered CMV serostatus only.

Sequenced: PBMCs. The genes are TRBV18 and TRBJ1-1; the D gene is possibly TRBD1 (6 bases). The sequence was collected from a male donor in good health and CMV-seronegative. In nucleotides, the CDR3 is TGTGCCAGCTCACCACCAGGGGGACGGGGGAACACTGAAGCTTTCTTT. It encodes CASSPPGGRGNTEAFF.